The clone carrying this T cell receptor beta chain was recorded once. Its antigen is not known. The data were obtained in a study of T cells in localized non-small cell lung cancer. Study-level findings and limits: Measurement of T cell clonality placed uninvolved adjacent lung highest, above the level in tumor.

Produced via immunoSEQ multiplex PCR; TCRdb's table is partial and in-frame only. The sample includes roughly 15,000 clones, 89% of them seen just once. The CDR3 is made up of 15 amino acids. Trimming pared 0 bases from V and 4 bases from J, leaving 10 bases between. Germline V lookup: CDR1 MGHRA, CDR2 YSYEKL. This receptor was identified in a female donor older than 55 with stage III squamous cell lung carcinoma. The rearrangement joins TRBV4-1 to TRBJ1-5; D is undetermined. The specimen comprised peripheral blood, sampled before any cancer treatment. The CDR3 is CASSQEGKLNQPQHF. The CDR3 bases are TGCGCCAGCAGCCAAGAAGGGAAACTTAATCAGCCCCAGCATTTT.